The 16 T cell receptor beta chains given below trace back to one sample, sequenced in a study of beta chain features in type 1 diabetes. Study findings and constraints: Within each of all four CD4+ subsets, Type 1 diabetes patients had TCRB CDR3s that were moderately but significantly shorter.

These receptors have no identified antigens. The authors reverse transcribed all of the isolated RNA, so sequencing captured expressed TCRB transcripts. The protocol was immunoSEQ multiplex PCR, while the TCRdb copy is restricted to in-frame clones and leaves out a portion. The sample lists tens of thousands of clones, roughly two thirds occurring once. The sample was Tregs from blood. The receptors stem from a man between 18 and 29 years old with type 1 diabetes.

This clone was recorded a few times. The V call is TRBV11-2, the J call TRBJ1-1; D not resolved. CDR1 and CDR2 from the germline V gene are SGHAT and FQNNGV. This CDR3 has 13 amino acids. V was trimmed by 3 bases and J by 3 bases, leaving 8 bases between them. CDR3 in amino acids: CASSFGGYTEAFF. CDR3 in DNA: TGTGCCAGCAGCTTCGGCGGATACACTGAAGCTTTCTTT.

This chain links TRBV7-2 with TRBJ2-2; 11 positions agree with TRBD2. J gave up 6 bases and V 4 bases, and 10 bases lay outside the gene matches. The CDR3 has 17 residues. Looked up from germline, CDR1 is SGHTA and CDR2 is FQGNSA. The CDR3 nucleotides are TGTGCCAGCAGCTCTATAGCGGGGGGGCGGGCGTCCGGGGAGCTGTTTTTT. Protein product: CASSSIAGGRASGELFF.

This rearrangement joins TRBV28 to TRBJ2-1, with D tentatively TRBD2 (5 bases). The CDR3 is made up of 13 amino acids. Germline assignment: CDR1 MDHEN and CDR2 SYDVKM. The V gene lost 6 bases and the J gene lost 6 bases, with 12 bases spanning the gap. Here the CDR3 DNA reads TGTGCCAGCAGCGGGGAACCGACCAATGAGCAGTTCTTC. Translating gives CASSGEPTNEQFF.

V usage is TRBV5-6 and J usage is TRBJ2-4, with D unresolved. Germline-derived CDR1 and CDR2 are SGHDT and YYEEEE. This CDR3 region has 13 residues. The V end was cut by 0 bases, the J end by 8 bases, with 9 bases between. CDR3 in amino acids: CASSLDRSDIQYF. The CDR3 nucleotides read TGTGCCAGCAGCTTGGACCGGTCGGACATTCAGTACTTC.

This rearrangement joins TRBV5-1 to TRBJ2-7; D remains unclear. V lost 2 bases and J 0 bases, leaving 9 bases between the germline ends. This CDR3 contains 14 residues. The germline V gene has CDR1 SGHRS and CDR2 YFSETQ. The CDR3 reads CASSFWSGSYEQYF. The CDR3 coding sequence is TGCGCCAGCAGCTTTTGGTCGGGCTCCTACGAGCAGTACTTC.

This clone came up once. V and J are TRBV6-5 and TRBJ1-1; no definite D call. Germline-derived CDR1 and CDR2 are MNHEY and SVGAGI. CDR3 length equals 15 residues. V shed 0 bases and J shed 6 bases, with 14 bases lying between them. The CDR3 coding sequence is TGTGCCAGCAGTTACTCGAGTGCGGGGAGGGCTGAAGCTTTCTTT. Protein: CASSYSSAGRAEAFF.

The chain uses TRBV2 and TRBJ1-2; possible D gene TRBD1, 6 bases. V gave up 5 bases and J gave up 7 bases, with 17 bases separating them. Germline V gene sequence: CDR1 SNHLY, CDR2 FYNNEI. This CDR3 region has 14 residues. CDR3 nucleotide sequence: TGTGCCAGCAGTTCGACTACGCAGGGGATTGGCTACACCTTC. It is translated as CASSSTTQGIGYTF.

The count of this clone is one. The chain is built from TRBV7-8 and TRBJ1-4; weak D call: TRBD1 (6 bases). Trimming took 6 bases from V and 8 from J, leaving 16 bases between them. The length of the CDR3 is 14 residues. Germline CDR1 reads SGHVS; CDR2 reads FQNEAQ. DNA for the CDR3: TGTGCCAGCAGTACAGGGTCGGCGAAAGAAAAACTGTTTTTT. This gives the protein CASSTGSAKEKLFF.

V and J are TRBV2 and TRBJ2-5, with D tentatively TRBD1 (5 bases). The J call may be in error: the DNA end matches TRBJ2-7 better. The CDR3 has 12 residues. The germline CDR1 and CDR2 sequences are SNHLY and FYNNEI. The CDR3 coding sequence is TGTGCCAGCAACGACAGTCCCTACGAGCAGTACTTC. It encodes CASNDSPYEQYF.

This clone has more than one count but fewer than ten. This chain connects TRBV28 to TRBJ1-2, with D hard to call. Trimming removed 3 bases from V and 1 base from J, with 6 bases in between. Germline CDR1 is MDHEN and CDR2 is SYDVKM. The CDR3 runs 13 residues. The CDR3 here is CASSLGVNYGYTF. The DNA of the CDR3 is TGTGCCAGCAGTTTGGGAGTTAACTATGGCTACACCTTC.

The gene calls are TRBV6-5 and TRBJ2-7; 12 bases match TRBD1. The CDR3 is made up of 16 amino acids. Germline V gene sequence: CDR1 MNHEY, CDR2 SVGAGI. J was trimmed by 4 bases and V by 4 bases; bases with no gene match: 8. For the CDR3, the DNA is TGTGCCAGCAGTTTGGTCCCGGGACAGGGGGCATACGAGCAGTACTTC. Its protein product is CASSLVPGQGAYEQYF.

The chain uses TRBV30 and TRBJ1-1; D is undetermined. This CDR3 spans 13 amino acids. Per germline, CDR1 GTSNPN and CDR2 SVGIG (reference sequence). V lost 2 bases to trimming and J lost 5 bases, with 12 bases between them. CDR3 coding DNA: TGTGCCTGGAGTCCCGGGAGGCAGACTGAAGCTTTCTTT. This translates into CAWSPGRQTEAFF.

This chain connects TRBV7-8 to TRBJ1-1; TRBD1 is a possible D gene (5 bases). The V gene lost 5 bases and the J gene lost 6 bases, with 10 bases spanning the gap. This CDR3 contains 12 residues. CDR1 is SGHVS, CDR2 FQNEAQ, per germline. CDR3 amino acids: CASSRQGAEAFF. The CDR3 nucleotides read TGTGCCAGCAGCCGCCAAGGGGCTGAAGCTTTCTTT.

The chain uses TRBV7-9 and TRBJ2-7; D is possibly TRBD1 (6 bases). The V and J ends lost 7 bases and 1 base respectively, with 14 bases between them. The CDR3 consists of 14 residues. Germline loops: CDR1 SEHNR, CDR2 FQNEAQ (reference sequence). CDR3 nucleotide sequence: TGTGCCAGCACCACCGGGACATATTCCTACGAGCAGTACTTC. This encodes CASTTGTYSYEQYF.

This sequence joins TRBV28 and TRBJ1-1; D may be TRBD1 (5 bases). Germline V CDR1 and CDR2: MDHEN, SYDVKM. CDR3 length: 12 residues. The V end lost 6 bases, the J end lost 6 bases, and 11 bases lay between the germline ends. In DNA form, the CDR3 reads TGTGCCAGCAGACGAGGGGAGGCTGAAGCTTTCTTT. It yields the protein CASRRGEAEAFF.

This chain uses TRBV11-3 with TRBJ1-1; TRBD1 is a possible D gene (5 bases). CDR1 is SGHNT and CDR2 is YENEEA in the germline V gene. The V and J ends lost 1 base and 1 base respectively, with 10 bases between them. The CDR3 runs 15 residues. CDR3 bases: TGTGCCAGCAGCTTAGGGGCTGACAGGAACACTGAAGCTTTCTTT. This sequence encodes CASSLGADRNTEAFF.